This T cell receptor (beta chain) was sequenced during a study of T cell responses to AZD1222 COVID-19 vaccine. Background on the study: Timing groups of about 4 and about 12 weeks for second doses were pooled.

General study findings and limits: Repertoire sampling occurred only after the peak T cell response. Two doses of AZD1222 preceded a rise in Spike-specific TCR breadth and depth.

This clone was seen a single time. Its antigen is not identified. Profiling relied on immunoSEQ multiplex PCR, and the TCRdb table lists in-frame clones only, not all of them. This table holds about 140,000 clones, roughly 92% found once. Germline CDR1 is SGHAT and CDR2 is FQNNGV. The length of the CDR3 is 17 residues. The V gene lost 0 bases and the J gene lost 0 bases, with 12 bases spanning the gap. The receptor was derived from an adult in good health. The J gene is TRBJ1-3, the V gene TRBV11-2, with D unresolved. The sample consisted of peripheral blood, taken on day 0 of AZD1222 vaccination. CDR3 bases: TGTGCCAGCAGCTTAGAACTCGTAGCAGGCTCTGGAAACACCATATATTTT. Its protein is CASSLELVAGSGNTIYF. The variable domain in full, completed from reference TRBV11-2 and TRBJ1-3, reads EAGVAQSPRYKIIEKRQSVAFWCNPISGHATLYWYQQILGQGPKLLIQFQNNGVVDDSQLPKDRFSAERLKGVDSTLKIQPAKLEDSAVYLCASSLELVAGSGNTIYFGEGSWLTVV.